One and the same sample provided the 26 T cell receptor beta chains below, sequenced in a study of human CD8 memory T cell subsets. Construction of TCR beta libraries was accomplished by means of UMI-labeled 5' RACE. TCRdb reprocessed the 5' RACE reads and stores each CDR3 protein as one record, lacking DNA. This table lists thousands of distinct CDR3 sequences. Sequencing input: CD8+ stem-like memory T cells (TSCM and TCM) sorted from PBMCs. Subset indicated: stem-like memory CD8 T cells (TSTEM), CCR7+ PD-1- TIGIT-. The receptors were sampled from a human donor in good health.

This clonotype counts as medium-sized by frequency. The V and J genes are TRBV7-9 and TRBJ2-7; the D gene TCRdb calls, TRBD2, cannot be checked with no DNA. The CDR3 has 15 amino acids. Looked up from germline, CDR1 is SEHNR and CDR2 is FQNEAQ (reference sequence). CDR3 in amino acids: CASSSDSTVSYEQYF.

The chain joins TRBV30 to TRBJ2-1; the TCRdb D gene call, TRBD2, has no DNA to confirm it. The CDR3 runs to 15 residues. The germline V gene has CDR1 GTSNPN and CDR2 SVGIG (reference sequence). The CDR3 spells CAWSGGTADYNEQFF.

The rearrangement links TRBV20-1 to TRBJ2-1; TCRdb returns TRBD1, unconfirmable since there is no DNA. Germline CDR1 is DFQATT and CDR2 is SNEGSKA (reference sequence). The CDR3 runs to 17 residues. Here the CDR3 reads CSARDKGAPPWWDEQFF.

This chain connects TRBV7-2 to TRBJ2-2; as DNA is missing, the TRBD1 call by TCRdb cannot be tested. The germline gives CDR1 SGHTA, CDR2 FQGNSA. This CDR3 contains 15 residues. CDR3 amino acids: CASSYRVIYTGELFF.

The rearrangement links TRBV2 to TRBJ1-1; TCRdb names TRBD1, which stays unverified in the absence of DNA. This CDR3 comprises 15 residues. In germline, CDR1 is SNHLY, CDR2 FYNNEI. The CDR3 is CASSEDGGMDTEAFF.

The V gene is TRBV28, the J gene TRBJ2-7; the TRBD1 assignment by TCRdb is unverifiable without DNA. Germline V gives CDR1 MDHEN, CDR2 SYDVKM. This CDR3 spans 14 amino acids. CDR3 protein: CASSLQPRNREQYF.

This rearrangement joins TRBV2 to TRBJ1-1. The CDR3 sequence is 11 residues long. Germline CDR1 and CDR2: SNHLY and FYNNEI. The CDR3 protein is CASFYQGRAFF.

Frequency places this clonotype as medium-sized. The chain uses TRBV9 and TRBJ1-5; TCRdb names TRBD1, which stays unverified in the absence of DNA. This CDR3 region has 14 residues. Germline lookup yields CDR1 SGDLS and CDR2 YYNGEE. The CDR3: CASSVGQTDQPQHF.

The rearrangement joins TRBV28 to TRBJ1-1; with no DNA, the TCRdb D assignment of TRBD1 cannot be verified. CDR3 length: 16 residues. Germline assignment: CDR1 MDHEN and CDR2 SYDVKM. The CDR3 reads CASNIRDRARGTEAFF.

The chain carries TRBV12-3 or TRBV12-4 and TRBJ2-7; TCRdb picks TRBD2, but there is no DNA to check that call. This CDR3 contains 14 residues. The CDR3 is CASSLGLAGAEQYF.

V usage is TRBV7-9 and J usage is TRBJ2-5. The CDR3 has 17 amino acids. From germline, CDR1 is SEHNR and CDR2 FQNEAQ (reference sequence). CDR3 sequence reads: CASSLGSSLLYQETQYF.

The CDR3 reads CSVDSPHRSSYNEQFF. The chain has TRBV29-1 and TRBJ2-1; as DNA is missing, the TRBD2 call by TCRdb cannot be tested. CDR1 and CDR2 (germline): SQVTM, ANQGSEA. The CDR3 covers 16 residues.

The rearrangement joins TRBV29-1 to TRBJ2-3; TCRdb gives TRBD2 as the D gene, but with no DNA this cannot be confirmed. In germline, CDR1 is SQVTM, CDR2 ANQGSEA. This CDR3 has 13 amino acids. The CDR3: CSVEVEAADTQYF.

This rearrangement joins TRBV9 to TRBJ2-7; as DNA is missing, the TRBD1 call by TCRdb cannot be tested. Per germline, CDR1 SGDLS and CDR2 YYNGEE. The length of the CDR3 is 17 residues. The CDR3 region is CASSANFTGSACYEQYF.

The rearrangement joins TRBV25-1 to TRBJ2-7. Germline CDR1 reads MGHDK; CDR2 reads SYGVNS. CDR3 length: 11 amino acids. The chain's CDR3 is CASSLGNEQYF.

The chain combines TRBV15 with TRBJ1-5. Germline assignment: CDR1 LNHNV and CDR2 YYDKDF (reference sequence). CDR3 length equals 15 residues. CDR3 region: CATSRVAGSLQPQHF.

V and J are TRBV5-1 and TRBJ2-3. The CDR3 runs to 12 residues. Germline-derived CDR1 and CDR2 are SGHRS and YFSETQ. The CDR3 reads CASSLASRSQYF.

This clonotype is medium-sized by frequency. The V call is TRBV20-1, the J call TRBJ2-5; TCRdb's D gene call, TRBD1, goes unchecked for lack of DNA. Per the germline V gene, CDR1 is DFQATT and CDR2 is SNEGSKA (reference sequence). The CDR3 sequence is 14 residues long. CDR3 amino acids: CSAVGTGVFETQYF.

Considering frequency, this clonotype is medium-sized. The CDR3 reads CASSLWQGAFYEQYF. V and J are TRBV28 and TRBJ2-7; as DNA is missing, the TRBD1 call by TCRdb cannot be tested. This CDR3 has 15 amino acids. Germline V gives CDR1 MDHEN, CDR2 SYDVKM. Full variable domain (missing parts from reference TRBV28 and TRBJ2-7): DVKVTQSSRYLVKRTGEKVFLECVQDMDHENMFWYRQDPGLGLRLIYFSYDVKMKEKGDIPEGYSVSREKKERFSLILESASTNQTSMYLCASSLWQGAFYEQYFGPGTRLTVT.

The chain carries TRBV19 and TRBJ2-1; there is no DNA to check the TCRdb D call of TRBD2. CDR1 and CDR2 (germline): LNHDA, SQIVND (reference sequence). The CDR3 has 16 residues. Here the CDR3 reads CATSPLGTRSYNEQFF.

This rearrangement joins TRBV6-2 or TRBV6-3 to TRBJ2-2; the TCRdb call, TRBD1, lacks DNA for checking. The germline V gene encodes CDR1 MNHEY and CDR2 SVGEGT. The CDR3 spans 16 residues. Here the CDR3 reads CASSSMAGQGTGELFF.

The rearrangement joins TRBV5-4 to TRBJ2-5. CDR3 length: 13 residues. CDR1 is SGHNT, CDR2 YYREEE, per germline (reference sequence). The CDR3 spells CASSRSGTETQYF.

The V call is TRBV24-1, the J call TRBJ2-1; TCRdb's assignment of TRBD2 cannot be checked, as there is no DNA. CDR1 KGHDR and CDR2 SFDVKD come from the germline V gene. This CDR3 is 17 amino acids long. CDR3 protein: CATSDPSLGLAGDPRFF.

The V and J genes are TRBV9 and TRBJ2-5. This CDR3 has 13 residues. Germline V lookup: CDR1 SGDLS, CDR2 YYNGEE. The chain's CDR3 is CASSVEGYETQYF.

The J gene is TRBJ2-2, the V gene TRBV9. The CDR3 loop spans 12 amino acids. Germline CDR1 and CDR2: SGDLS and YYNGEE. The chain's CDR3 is CASSVGPGELFF.

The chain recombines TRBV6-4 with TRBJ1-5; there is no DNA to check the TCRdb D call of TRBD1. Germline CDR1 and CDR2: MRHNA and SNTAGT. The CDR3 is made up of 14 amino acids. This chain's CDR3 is CASSDSTGTGPQHF.